This T cell receptor (beta chain) was identified during a study of cytomegalovirus exposure and HLA in healthy donors. The germline CDR1 and CDR2 sequences are GTSNPN and SVGIG (reference sequence). The CDR3 loop spans 14 amino acids. Study results and caveats: By a later analysis, the bulk of CMV-associated TCR beta chains appeared HLA-restricted.

Primers: 60 Vbeta forward and 13 Jbeta reverse. TCRdb's table, derived via immunoSEQ multiplex PCR, lists solely in-frame clones and lacks some. The table has about 160,000 clones, about two thirds seen once; the top ten hold over 2.5%. Details on this clone: Its antigen remains unknown.

The sample comprised PBMCs. V and J are TRBV30 and TRBJ2-5; 8 bases align to TRBD1. TRBJ2-7 matches the DNA end more closely, so the J call is doubtful. The clonotype originates from a woman in her twenties or thirties in good health and CMV-seronegative. CDR3 region: CAWKPGGAVNEQYF. CDR3 DNA sequence: TGTGCCTGGAAGCCAGGGGGCGCAGTCAACGAGCAGTACTTC.